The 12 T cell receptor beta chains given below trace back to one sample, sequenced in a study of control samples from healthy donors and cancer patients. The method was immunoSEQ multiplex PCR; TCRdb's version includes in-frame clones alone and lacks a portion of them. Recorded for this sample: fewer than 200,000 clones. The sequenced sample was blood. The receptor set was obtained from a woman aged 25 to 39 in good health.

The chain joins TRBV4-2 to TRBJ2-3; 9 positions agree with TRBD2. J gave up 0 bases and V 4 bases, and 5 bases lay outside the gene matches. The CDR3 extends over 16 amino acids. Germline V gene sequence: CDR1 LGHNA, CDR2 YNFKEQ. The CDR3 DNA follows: TGTGCCAGCAGCCCCCGGACTAGCGTCAGCACAGATACGCAGTATTTT. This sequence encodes CASSPRTSVSTDTQYF.

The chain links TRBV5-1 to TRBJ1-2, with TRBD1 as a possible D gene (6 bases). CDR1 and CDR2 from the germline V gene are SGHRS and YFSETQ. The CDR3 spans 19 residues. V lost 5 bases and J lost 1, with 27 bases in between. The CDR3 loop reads CASRGGLRGVESLNYGYTF. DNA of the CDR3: TGCGCCAGCAGGGGGGGCCTCAGGGGAGTCGAATCCCTTAACTATGGCTACACCTTC.

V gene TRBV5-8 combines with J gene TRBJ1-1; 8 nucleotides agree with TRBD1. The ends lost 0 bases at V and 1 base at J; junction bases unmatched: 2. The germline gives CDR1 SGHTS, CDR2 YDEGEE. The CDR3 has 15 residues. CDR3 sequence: CASSLGTGRNTEAFF. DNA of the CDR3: TGTGCCAGCAGCTTGGGGACAGGGAGGAACACTGAAGCTTTCTTT.

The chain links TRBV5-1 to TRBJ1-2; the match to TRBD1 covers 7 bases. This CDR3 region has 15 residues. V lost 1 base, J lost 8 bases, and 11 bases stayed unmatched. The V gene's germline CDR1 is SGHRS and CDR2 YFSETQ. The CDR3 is CASSLLPDRRGGYTF. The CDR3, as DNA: TGCGCCAGCAGCTTGCTTCCGGACAGGAGGGGAGGCTACACCTTC.

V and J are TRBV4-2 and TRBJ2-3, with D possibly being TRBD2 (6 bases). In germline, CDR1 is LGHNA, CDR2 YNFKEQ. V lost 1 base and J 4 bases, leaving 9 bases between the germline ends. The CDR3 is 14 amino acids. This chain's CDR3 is CASSQGASADTQYF. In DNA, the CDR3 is TGTGCCAGCAGCCAAGGGGCTAGCGCAGATACGCAGTATTTT.

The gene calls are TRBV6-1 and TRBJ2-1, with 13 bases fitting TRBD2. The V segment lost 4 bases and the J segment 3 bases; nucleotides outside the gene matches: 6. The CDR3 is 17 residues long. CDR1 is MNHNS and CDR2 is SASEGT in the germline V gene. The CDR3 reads CASSAPWTSGGYNEQFF. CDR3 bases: TGTGCCAGCAGTGCACCATGGACTAGCGGGGGCTACAATGAGCAGTTCTTC.

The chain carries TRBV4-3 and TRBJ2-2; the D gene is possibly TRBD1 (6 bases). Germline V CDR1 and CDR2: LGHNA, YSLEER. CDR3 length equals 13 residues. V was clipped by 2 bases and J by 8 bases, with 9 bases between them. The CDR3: CASSQQGRGELFF. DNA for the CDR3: TGCGCCAGCAGCCAACAGGGGCGGGGGGAGCTGTTTTTT.

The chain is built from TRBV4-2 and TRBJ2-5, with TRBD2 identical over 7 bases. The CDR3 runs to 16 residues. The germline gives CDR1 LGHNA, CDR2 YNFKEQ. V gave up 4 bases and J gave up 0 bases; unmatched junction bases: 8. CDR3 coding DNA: TGTGCCAGCAGCCCGTTGATAGCGGGCTACCAAGAGACCCAGTACTTC. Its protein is CASSPLIAGYQETQYF.

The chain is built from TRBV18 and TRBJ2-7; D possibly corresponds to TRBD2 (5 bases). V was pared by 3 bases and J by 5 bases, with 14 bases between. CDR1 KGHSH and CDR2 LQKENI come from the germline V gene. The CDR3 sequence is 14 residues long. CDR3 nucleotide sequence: TGTGCCAGCTCACCTGGTAGGGAGACCCACGAGCAGTACTTC. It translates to CASSPGRETHEQYF.

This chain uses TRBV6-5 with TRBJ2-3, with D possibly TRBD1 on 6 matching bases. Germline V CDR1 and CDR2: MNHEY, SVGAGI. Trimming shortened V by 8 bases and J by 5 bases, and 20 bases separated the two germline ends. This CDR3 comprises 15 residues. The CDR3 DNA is TGTGCCAGCCCAGCAGGGGCGCGGGTCGAAGATACGCAGTATTTT. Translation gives CASPAGARVEDTQYF.

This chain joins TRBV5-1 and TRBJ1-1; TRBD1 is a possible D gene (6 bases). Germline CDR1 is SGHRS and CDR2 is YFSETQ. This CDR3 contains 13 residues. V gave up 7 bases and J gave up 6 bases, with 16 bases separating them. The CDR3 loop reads CASSYRVGSEAFF. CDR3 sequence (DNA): TGCGCCAGCTCCTACAGGGTGGGGTCTGAAGCTTTCTTT. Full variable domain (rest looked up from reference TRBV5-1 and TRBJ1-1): KAGVTQTPRYLIKTRGQQVTLSCSPISGHRSVSWYQQTPGQGLQFLFEYFSETQRNKGNFPGRFSGRQFSNSRSEMNVSTLELGDSALYLCASSYRVGSEAFFGQGTRLTVV.

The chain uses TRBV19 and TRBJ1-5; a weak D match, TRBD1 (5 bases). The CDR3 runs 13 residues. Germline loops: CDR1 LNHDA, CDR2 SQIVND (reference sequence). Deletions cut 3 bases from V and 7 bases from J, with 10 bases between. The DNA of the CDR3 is TGTGCCAGTAGTATCGGGGGAAGCCAGCCCCAGCATTTT. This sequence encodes CASSIGGSQPQHF.